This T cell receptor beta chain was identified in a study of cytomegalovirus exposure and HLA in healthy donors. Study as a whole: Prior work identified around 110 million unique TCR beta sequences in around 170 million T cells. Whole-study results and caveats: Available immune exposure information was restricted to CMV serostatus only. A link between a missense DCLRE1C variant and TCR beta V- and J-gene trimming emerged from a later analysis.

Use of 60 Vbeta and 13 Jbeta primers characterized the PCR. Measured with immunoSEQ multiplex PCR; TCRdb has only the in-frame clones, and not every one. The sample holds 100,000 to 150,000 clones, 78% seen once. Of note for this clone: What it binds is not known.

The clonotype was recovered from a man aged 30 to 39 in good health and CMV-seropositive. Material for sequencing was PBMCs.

In DNA, the CDR3 is TGTGCCAGCAAGGCAACAGGGGGAGTGAGGAACACCGGGGAGCTGTTTTTT. It is translated as CASKATGGVRNTGELFF. The genes are TRBV7-9 and TRBJ2-2, with 8 bases matching TRBD1. J gave up 1 base and V 7 bases, and 11 bases lay outside the gene matches. Germline assignment: CDR1 SEHNR and CDR2 FQNEAQ (reference sequence). The CDR3 totals 17 residues.